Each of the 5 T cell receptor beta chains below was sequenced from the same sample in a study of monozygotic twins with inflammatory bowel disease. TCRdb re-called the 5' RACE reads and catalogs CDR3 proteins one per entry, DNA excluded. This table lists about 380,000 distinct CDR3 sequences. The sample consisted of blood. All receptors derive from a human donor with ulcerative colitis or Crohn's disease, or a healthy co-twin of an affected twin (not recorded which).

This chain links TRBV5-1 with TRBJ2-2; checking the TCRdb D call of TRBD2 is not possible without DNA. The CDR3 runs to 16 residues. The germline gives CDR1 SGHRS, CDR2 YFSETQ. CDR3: CASSVAGTSYTGELFF.

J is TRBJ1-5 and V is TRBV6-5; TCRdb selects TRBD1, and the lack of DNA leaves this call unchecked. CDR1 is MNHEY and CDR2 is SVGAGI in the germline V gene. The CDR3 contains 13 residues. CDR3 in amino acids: CASSTRAGQPQHF.

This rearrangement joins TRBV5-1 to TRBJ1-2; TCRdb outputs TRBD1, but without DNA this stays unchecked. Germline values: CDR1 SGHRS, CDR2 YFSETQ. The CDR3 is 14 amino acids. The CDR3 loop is CASSLMRGTNGYTF.

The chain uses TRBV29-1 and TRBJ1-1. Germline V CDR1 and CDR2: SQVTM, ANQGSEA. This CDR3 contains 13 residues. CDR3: CSAFRGPHVEAFF.

The CDR3 reads CASKAEYTSYEQYF. J is TRBJ2-7 and V is TRBV2; with no DNA, the TCRdb D assignment of TRBD2 cannot be verified. The germline V gene has CDR1 SNHLY and CDR2 FYNNEI. The CDR3 length is 14 residues.